Listed below are T cell receptor beta chains from one sample, sequenced in a study of response to subunit inactivated influenza vaccine. TCRdb analysed the RT-PCR reads with MiXCR anew, one entry per CDR3 protein. This table holds about 700,000 distinct CDR3 sequences, about 15% found once. The source material was PBMCs from blood, sampled approximately 15 days before vaccination. All receptors come from a man aged 45-60 years who received an inactivated influenza vaccine. Each CDR3 is given with its conserved first and last residue. D genes are given only for firm matches. A row's size may be missing; if present it is once, few, many or a size class.

j_gene: TRBJ2-3
v_gene: TRBV6-5
d_gene: TRBD1
abundance: .
CDR3nt: TGTGCCAGCAGTTACGGACAGGTCAGCACAGATACGCAGTATTTT
CDR3aa: CASSYGQVSTDTQYF

j_gene: TRBJ2-3
v_gene: TRBV2
d_gene: .
abundance: .
CDR3nt: TGTGCCAGCAGTGAAGATTGGACCTTACTAATGGATACGCAGTATTTT
CDR3aa: CASSEDWTLLMDTQYF

j_gene: TRBJ2-7
v_gene: TRBV14
d_gene: TRBD1
abundance: .
CDR3nt: TGTGCCAGCAGCCGGGACAGGGACAACGAGCAGTACTTC
CDR3aa: CASSRDRDNEQYF

j_gene: TRBJ1-1
v_gene: TRBV20-1
d_gene: TRBD1
abundance: many
CDR3nt: TGCAGTGCTAGCCCGACAGGGGTGGCCACTGAAGCTTTCTTT
CDR3aa: CSASPTGVATEAFF

j_gene: TRBJ2-4
v_gene: TRBV4-2
d_gene: .
abundance: many
CDR3nt: TGTGCCAGCAGCCAAGAGTTGGGGGCCACCGACAAAAACATTCAGTACTTC
CDR3aa: CASSQELGATDKNIQYF

j_gene: TRBJ2-3
v_gene: TRBV5-8
d_gene: .
abundance: few
CDR3nt: TGTGCCAGCAGCCTATGGACGCGCGATACGCAGTATTTT
CDR3aa: CASSLWTRDTQYF

j_gene: TRBJ2-7
v_gene: TRBV28
d_gene: TRBD1
abundance: few
CDR3nt: TGTGCCAGCAGTTTCTGGTTTAGGTCAGGGGGTACCTACGAGCAGTACTTC
CDR3aa: CASSFWFRSGGTYEQYF

j_gene: TRBJ2-3
v_gene: TRBV12-3/TRBV12-4
d_gene: .
abundance: few
CDR3nt: TGTGCCAGCAGTTTTGGCTATAGAAGCACAGATACGCAGTATTTT
CDR3aa: CASSFGYRSTDTQYF

j_gene: TRBJ2-3
v_gene: TRBV7-2
d_gene: .
abundance: .
CDR3nt: TGTGCCAGCAGCTTAGCTCCGGGGCCCGGGCCAGATACGCAGTATTTT
CDR3aa: CASSLAPGPGPDTQYF

j_gene: TRBJ2-5
v_gene: TRBV5-1
d_gene: TRBD2
abundance: .
CDR3nt: TGCGCCAGCAGCCTCGAGCGGGGGGCCCGTGAGACCCAGTACTTC
CDR3aa: CASSLERGARETQYF

j_gene: TRBJ2-3
v_gene: TRBV7-9
d_gene: .
abundance: .
CDR3nt: TGTGCCAGCAGCTCCATGGACAGTCGAATCGATACGCAGTATTTT
CDR3aa: CASSSMDSRIDTQYF

j_gene: TRBJ2-1
v_gene: TRBV5-1
d_gene: .
abundance: .
CDR3nt: TGCGCCAGCAGCTTGGGAAGTTACGTAGCGGACCCCTACAATGAGCAGTTCTTC
CDR3aa: CASSLGSYVADPYNEQFF

j_gene: TRBJ1-5
v_gene: TRBV12-3/TRBV12-4
d_gene: .
abundance: few
CDR3nt: TGTGCCAGCAGTACAGCGAATCAGCCCCAGCATTTT
CDR3aa: CASSTANQPQHF

j_gene: TRBJ2-2
v_gene: TRBV6-2/TRBV6-3
d_gene: .
abundance: .
CDR3nt: TGTGCCAGCAGTTACTTCCGGGGAAGGACCGGGGAGCTGTCTTTT
CDR3aa: CASSYFRGRTGELSF

j_gene: TRBJ2-2
v_gene: TRBV10-3
d_gene: .
abundance: .
CDR3nt: TGTGCCATCAGTGAGACCGGGGAGCTGTTTTTT
CDR3aa: CAISETGELFF

j_gene: TRBJ1-2
v_gene: TRBV30
d_gene: .
abundance: few
CDR3nt: TGTGCCTGGAGTGGGGACGGCTTTCCTAACTATGGCTACACCTTC
CDR3aa: CAWSGDGFPNYGYTF

j_gene: TRBJ1-2
v_gene: TRBV6-1
d_gene: .
abundance: .
CDR3nt: TGTGCCAGCAACAAAGGGGGGGGAATGGACTATGGCTACACCTTC
CDR3aa: CASNKGGGMDYGYTF

j_gene: TRBJ2-1
v_gene: TRBV12-3/TRBV12-4
d_gene: .
abundance: .
CDR3nt: TGTGCCAGCCTCGAGGGCCAGTACAATGAGCAGTTCTTC
CDR3aa: CASLEGQYNEQFF

j_gene: TRBJ1-4
v_gene: TRBV4-1
d_gene: TRBD1
abundance: .
CDR3nt: TGCGCCAGCAGCCAAGATCAGGCAGGGGGGACTGAAAAACTGTTTTTT
CDR3aa: CASSQDQAGGTEKLFF

j_gene: TRBJ2-1
v_gene: TRBV12-3/TRBV12-4
d_gene: .
abundance: many
CDR3nt: TGTGCCAGCAGTTTAGATGGGATCTCCATGGGTGAGCAGTTCTTC
CDR3aa: CASSLDGISMGEQFF

j_gene: TRBJ2-1
v_gene: TRBV12-3/TRBV12-4
d_gene: .
abundance: once
CDR3nt: TGTGCCAGCAGACCAGGTTACAATGTGCAGTTCTTC
CDR3aa: CASRPGYNVQFF

j_gene: TRBJ2-7
v_gene: TRBV12-3/TRBV12-4
d_gene: .
abundance: .
CDR3nt: TGTGCCAGCAGTTTAAAGGTCTACGAGCAGTACTTC
CDR3aa: CASSLKVYEQYF

j_gene: TRBJ2-5
v_gene: TRBV5-1
d_gene: TRBD2
abundance: few
CDR3nt: TGCGCCAGCAGCTTAAAAATGGGACTAGTTGGTACAAGAGTTGGGACCCAGTACTTC
CDR3aa: CASSLKMGLVGTRVGTQYF

j_gene: TRBJ2-7
v_gene: TRBV5-1
d_gene: .
abundance: few
CDR3nt: TGCGCCAGCAGCTTGGCTAGGACACCCGAGAACGAGCAGTACTTC
CDR3aa: CASSLARTPENEQYF

j_gene: TRBJ2-7
v_gene: TRBV3-1
d_gene: .
abundance: .
CDR3nt: TGTGCCAGCAGCCCATCAATCAGGTCCGACGAGCAGTACTTC
CDR3aa: CASSPSIRSDEQYF

j_gene: TRBJ1-6
v_gene: TRBV27
d_gene: .
abundance: many
CDR3nt: TGTGCCAGCAGATATTACTCCTATAATTCACCCCTCCACTTT
CDR3aa: CASRYYSYNSPLHF

j_gene: TRBJ1-1
v_gene: TRBV29-1
d_gene: .
abundance: .
CDR3nt: TGCAGCGGCGGTCAGGGGCTGAACACTGAAGCTTTCTTT
CDR3aa: CSGGQGLNTEAFF

j_gene: TRBJ2-7
v_gene: TRBV14
d_gene: .
abundance: .
CDR3nt: TGTGCCAGCAGCCAAAACCCCCTTAGTTGGCAGTGCTTC
CDR3aa: CASSQNPLSWQCF

j_gene: TRBJ2-7
v_gene: TRBV20-1
d_gene: TRBD2
abundance: few
CDR3nt: TGCAGTGCTAGTGTGATAGAAGCGGGGGATCCCTACGAGCAGTACTTC
CDR3aa: CSASVIEAGDPYEQYF

j_gene: TRBJ1-5
v_gene: TRBV12-3/TRBV12-4
d_gene: .
abundance: .
CDR3nt: TGTGCCAGCAGTTTCATGTCCGTCAATCAGCCCCAGCATTTT
CDR3aa: CASSFMSVNQPQHF

j_gene: TRBJ2-7
v_gene: TRBV5-5
d_gene: .
abundance: few
CDR3nt: TGTGCCAGCAGCTTGGGCACAGGGACCTCCTACGAGCAGTACTTC
CDR3aa: CASSLGTGTSYEQYF

j_gene: TRBJ2-4
v_gene: TRBV6-2/TRBV6-3
d_gene: TRBD1
abundance: few
CDR3nt: TGTGCCAGCAGCTGGACAGGGCAACATTTAGCCAAAAACATTCAGTACTTC
CDR3aa: CASSWTGQHLAKNIQYF

j_gene: TRBJ1-5
v_gene: TRBV28
d_gene: .
abundance: many
CDR3nt: TGTGCCAGCAGTTCCGCAGGGTTCCAGCCCCAGCATTTT
CDR3aa: CASSSAGFQPQHF

j_gene: TRBJ2-1
v_gene: TRBV18
d_gene: TRBD2
abundance: .
CDR3nt: TGTGCCAGCTCACCAGATGGCGGGAGTTACTACAATGAGCAGTTCTTC
CDR3aa: CASSPDGGSYYNEQFF

j_gene: TRBJ1-1
v_gene: TRBV14
d_gene: TRBD1
abundance: few
CDR3nt: TGTGCCAGCAGCCAAGGGACAGGGGAAAAAGCTTTCTTT
CDR3aa: CASSQGTGEKAFF

j_gene: TRBJ2-7
v_gene: TRBV2
d_gene: TRBD1
abundance: few
CDR3nt: TGTGCCAGCAGGCAGGACAGGGTTTACGAGCAGTACTTC
CDR3aa: CASRQDRVYEQYF

j_gene: TRBJ2-3
v_gene: TRBV5-1
d_gene: TRBD2
abundance: .
CDR3nt: TGCGCCAGCAGATGGCGGGAGGGCGCAGATACGCAGTATTTT
CDR3aa: CASRWREGADTQYF

j_gene: TRBJ2-2
v_gene: TRBV20-1
d_gene: .
abundance: .
CDR3nt: TGCAGTGCTAGAGATATACTAGCCGGGGAGCTGTTTTTT
CDR3aa: CSARDILAGELFF

j_gene: TRBJ2-1
v_gene: TRBV6-2/TRBV6-3
d_gene: TRBD2
abundance: .
CDR3nt: TGTGCCAGCAGCCCCTGGCCCGGGACTAGCGGGAGTAATGTCGCGTTCTTC
CDR3aa: CASSPWPGTSGSNVAFF

j_gene: TRBJ1-3
v_gene: TRBV4-1
d_gene: TRBD1
abundance: few
CDR3nt: TGCGCCAGCAGCCAAGTAGGGACAGGGATAATTCACTCTGGAAACACCATATATTTT
CDR3aa: CASSQVGTGIIHSGNTIYF

j_gene: TRBJ2-5
v_gene: TRBV6-2/TRBV6-3
d_gene: TRBD2
abundance: .
CDR3nt: TGTGCCAGCAGGGCAGCGGGGGGACAAGAGACCCAGTACTTC
CDR3aa: CASRAAGGQETQYF

j_gene: TRBJ2-5
v_gene: TRBV5-1
d_gene: TRBD2
abundance: .
CDR3nt: TGCGCCAGCAGCTGGGACCGGACTAGCGGCCAAGAGACCCAGTACTTC
CDR3aa: CASSWDRTSGQETQYF

j_gene: TRBJ2-7
v_gene: TRBV7-2
d_gene: .
abundance: once
CDR3nt: TGTGCCAGCAGCTTAGTAAGGCAGGGGTCCTACGAGCAGCACTTC
CDR3aa: CASSLVRQGSYEQHF

j_gene: TRBJ1-3
v_gene: TRBV12-3/TRBV12-4
d_gene: .
abundance: many
CDR3nt: TGTGCCAGCAGACAGAGCTCTGGAAACACCATATATTTT
CDR3aa: CASRQSSGNTIYF

j_gene: TRBJ1-5
v_gene: TRBV6-2/TRBV6-3
d_gene: TRBD1
abundance: many
CDR3nt: TGTGCCAGCAGGACGGTCGGGACAGGGGGCAATCAGCCCCAGCATTTT
CDR3aa: CASRTVGTGGNQPQHF

j_gene: TRBJ2-1
v_gene: TRBV5-8
d_gene: .
abundance: .
CDR3nt: TGTGCCAGCACCCTCATCGGGGAGAATGAGCAGTTCTTC
CDR3aa: CASTLIGENEQFF

j_gene: TRBJ1-1
v_gene: TRBV5-1
d_gene: TRBD1
abundance: many
CDR3nt: TGCGCCAGCAGCTTGGGGGACAGCGGGACTGAAGCTTTCTTT
CDR3aa: CASSLGDSGTEAFF

j_gene: TRBJ2-3
v_gene: TRBV5-1
d_gene: TRBD1
abundance: once
CDR3nt: TGCGCCAGCAGTTTGAGTTCTGCCGGGACAGGCACAGATACGCAGTATTTT
CDR3aa: CASSLSSAGTGTDTQYF

j_gene: TRBJ1-1
v_gene: TRBV27
d_gene: TRBD1
abundance: few
CDR3nt: TGTGCCAGCAGTCTAAACAGGGACAGTGAAGCTTTCTTT
CDR3aa: CASSLNRDSEAFF